The 2 T cell receptor beta chains given below trace back to one sample, sequenced in a study of cytomegalovirus exposure and HLA in healthy donors. 60 Vbeta and 13 Jbeta primers were used in PCR. TCRdb's table, derived via immunoSEQ multiplex PCR, lists solely in-frame clones and lacks some. The table lists about 60,000 clones, about 77% of them singletons. The specimen was PBMCs. The receptors were gathered from a female donor in good health and CMV-seronegative.

The rearrangement joins TRBV19 to TRBJ1-1; D perhaps matches TRBD1 (6 bases). Trimming left V 5 bases short and J 1 base short, with 11 bases between. This CDR3 is built from 14 residues. The germline CDR1 and CDR2 sequences are LNHDA and SQIVND (reference sequence). CDR3 in DNA: TGTGCCAGTAGTCCTCGGGGACAGAACACTGAAGCTTTCTTT. Its translation: CASSPRGQNTEAFF. Variable domain in full (rest from reference TRBV19 and TRBJ1-1): DGGITQSPKYLFRKEGQNVTLSCEQNLNHDAMYWYRQDPGQGLRLIYYSQIVNDFQKGDIAEGYSVSREKKESFPLTVTSAQKNPTAFYLCASSPRGQNTEAFFGQGTRLTVV.

This clone was observed a handful of times. The chain employs TRBV20-1 and TRBJ2-5; D is possibly TRBD1 (5 bases). The germline V gene has CDR1 DFQATT and CDR2 SNEGSKA (reference sequence). The CDR3 length is 11 residues. The V end lost 6 bases, the J end lost 11 bases, and 16 bases lay between the germline ends. The CDR3 DNA reads as TGCAGTGCCGAATCGGACCGACAGCAGTACTTC. It yields the protein CSAESDRQQYF.